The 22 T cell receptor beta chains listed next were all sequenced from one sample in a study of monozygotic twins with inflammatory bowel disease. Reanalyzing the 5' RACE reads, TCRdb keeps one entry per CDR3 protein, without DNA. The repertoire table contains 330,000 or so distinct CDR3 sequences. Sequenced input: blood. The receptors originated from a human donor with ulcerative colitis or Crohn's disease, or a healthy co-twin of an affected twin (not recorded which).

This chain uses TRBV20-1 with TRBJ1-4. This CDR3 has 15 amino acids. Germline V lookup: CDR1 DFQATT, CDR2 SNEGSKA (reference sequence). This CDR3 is CSARIRGSYNEKLFF.

The CDR3 sequence is CASSQEHNQPQHF. The rearrangement uses TRBV4-1 and TRBJ1-5. The CDR3 contains 13 residues. Germline V gene sequence: CDR1 MGHRA, CDR2 YSYEKL.

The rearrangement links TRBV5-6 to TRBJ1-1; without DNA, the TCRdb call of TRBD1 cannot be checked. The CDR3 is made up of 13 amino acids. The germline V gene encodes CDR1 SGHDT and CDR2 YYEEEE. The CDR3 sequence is CASSLVNREKAFF.

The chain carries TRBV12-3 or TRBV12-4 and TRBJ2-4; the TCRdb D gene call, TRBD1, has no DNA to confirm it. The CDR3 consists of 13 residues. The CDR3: CASSDGQGAIQYF.

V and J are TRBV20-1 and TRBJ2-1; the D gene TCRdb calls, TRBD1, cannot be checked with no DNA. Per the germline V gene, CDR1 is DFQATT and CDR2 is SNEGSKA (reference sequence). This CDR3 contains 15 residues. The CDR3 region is CSARMAGASHNEQFF.

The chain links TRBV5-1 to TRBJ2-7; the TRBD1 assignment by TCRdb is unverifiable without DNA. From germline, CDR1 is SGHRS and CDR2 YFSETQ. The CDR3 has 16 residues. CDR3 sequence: CASSLTRQGGIYEQYF.

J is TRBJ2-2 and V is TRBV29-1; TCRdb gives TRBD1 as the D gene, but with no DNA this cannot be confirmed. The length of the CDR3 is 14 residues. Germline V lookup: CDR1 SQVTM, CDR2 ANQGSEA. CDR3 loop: CSVYGNGIVGELFF.

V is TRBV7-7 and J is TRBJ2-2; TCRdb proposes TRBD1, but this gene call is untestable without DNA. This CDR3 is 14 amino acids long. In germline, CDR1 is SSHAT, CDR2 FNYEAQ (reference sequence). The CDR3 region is CASSPSPGAGELFF.

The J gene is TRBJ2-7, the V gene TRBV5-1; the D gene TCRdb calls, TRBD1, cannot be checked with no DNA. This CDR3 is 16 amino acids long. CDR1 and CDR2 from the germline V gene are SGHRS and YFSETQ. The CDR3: CASSLALDRGLYEQYF. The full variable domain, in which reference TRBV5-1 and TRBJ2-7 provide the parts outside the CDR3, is KAGVTQTPRYLIKTRGQQVTLSCSPISGHRSVSWYQQTPGQGLQFLFEYFSETQRNKGNFPGRFSGRQFSNSRSEMNVSTLELGDSALYLCASSLALDRGLYEQYFGPGTRLTVT.

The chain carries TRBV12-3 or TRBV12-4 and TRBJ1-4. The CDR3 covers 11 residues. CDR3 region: CASSYTEKLFF.

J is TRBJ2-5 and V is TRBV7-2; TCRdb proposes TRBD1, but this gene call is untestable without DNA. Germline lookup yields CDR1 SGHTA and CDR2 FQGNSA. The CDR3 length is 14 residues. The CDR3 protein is CASSSWPAQETQYF.

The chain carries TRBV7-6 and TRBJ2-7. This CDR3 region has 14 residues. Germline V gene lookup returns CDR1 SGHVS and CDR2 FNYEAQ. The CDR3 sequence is CASSSSDRTYEQYF. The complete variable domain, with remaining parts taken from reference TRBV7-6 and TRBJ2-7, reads GAGVSQSPRYKVTKRGQDVALRCDPISGHVSLYWYRQALGQGPEFLTYFNYEAQQDKSGLPNDRFSAERPEGSISTLTIQRTEQRDSAMYRCASSSSDRTYEQYFGPGTRLTVT.

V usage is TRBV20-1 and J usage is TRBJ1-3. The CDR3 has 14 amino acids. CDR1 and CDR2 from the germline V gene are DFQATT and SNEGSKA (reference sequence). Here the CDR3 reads CSARDLISGNTIYF.

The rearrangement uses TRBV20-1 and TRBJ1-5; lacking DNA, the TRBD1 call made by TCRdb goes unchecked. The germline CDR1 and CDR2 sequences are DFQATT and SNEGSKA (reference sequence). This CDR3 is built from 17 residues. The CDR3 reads CSARPPRGLGSNQPQHF.

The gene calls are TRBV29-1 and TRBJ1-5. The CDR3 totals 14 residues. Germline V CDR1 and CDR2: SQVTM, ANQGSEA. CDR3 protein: CSVVIDSASRAQHF. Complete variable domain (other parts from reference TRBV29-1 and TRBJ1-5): SAVISQKPSRDICQRGTSLTIQCQVDSQVTMMFWYRQQPGQSLTLIATANQGSEATYESGFVIDKFPISRPNLTFSTLTVSNMSPEDSSIYLCSVVIDSASRAQHFGDGTRLSIL.

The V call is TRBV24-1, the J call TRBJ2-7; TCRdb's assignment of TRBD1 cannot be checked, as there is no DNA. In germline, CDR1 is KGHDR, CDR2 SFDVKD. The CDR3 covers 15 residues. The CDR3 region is CATSQSPGQVYEQYF.

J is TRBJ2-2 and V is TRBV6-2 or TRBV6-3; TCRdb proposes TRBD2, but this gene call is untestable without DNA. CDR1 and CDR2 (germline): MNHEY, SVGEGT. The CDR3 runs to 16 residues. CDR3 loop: CASSYPPGLYTGELFF.

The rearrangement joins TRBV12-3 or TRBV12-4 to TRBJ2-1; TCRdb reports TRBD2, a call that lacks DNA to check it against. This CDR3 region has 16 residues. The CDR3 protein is CASSSSSGRAYDEQFF.

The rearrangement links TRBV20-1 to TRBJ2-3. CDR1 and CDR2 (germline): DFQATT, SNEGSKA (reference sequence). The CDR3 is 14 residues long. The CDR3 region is CSATDLGSTDTQYF.

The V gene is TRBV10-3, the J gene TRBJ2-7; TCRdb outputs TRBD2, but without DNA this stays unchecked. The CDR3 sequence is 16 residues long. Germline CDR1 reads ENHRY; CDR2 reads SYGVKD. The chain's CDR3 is CAEHFGGPWTTYEQYF.

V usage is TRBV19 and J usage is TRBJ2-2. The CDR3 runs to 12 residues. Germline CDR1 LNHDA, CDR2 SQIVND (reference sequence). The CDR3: CASSRQAGELFF.

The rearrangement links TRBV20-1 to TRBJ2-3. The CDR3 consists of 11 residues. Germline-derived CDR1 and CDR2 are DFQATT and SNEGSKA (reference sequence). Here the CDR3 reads CSGLALDTQYF.